This record concerns one T cell receptor beta chain sequence. The antigen is undetermined. Expressed TCRB transcripts got sequenced, as all isolated RNA was reverse transcribed. An average of approximately 4 million reads was obtained for naive, central memory and regulatory T cell samples. Sequenced by immunoSEQ multiplex PCR; TCRdb stores in-frame clones only, minus some. This table has under 300,000 clones, roughly 10% appearing once. These data come from a study of beta chain features in type 1 diabetes. Trimming shortened V by 4 bases and J by 4 bases, and 19 bases separated the two germline ends. CDR1 is SGHTA, CDR2 FQGNSA, per germline. This CDR3 region has 16 residues. Broader study findings: Moderate yet significant TCRB CDR3 shortening was seen in Type 1 diabetes patients in all four CD4+ subsets. Patients' naive, central memory and Treg TCRB repertoires seemed closer to one another than those of healthy donors.

One heparinised draw, averaging around 120 mL, was taken per donor. The sample comprised naive CD4+ T cells from blood. The chain joins TRBV7-2 to TRBJ1-2; D is possibly TRBD1 (6 bases). The TCR was taken from a man between 25 and 39 years old with type 1 diabetes. The CDR3 DNA follows: TGTGCCAGCAGCTCACCAGCACAGGGTACCGGCTATGGCTACACCTTC. Translation gives CASSSPAQGTGYGYTF. Drawing the rest from reference TRBV7-2 and TRBJ1-2, the complete variable domain is GAGVSQSPSNKVTEKGKDVELRCDPISGHTALYWYRQSLGQGLEFLIYFQGNSAPDKSGLPSDRFSAERTGGSVSTLTIQRTQQEDSAVYLCASSSPAQGTGYGYTFGSGTRLTVV.